A selection of T cell receptor beta chains follows, all from one sample in a study of T cells in Graves' hyperthyroidism and ophthalmopathy. TCRdb reprocessed the multiplex PCR reads with MiXCR, giving one entry per CDR3 protein. The table lists 300,000 to 400,000 distinct CDR3 sequences, over 11% of them singletons. Sequencing input: blood. The receptors come from a woman in her twenties or thirties with Graves' hyperthyroidism. CDR3s include the opening cysteine and the closing phenylalanine or tryptophan. The D gene is left open where the match is weak. Only part of the rows carry a size: once, few, many, or a class if the clone is expanded.

cdr3_length	v_call	d_call	clone_size	j_call	cdr3_aa	cdr3_nt
18	TRBV5-1	TRBD2	few	TRBJ2-2	CASSGGLAGGKFTGELFF	TGCGCCAGCAGCGGAGGACTAGCGGGAGGGAAGTTTACCGGGGAGCTGTTTTTT
13	TRBV5-4	TRBD1	few	TRBJ2-1	CASSVTGDNEQFF	TGTGCCAGCAGCGTGACAGGGGACAATGAGCAGTTCTTC
15	TRBV2	-	many	TRBJ2-4	CASNRGELAKNIQYF	TGTGCCAGCAATCGGGGCGAATTAGCCAAAAACATTCAGTACTTC
12	TRBV12-3/TRBV12-4	-	many	TRBJ2-4	CASSLGPNIQYF	TGTGCCAGCAGTTTAGGTCCAAACATTCAGTACTTC
13	TRBV25-1	-	few	TRBJ2-1	CASKGWQASEQFF	TGTGCCAGCAAGGGGTGGCAGGCCTCTGAGCAGTTCTTC
17	TRBV20-1	TRBD1	-	TRBJ2-3	CSACLGTGAVSTDTQYF	TGCAGTGCTTGCTTAGGGACAGGGGCCGTTTCCACAGATACGCAGTATTTT
14	TRBV19	-	-	TRBJ2-1	CASSLARERNEQFF	TGTGCCAGTAGTTTGGCGCGGGAACGGAATGAGCAGTTCTTC
14	TRBV6-1	-	many	TRBJ1-6	CASSRDGYNSPLHF	TGTGCCAGCAGTAGAGACGGGTATAATTCACCCCTCCACTTT
14	TRBV6-1	-	many	TRBJ2-1	CASRPGRPGNEQFF	TGTGCCAGCAGACCCGGACGCCCGGGCAATGAGCAGTTCTTC
18	TRBV14	TRBD1	few	TRBJ2-4	CASSQDRGTGSAKNIQYF	TGTGCCAGCAGCCAAGATCGGGGGACAGGCTCAGCCAAAAACATTCAGTACTTC
15	TRBV15	TRBD1	many	TRBJ2-2	CATSSRDRGTGELFF	TGTGCCACCAGCTCCCGGGACAGGGGTACCGGGGAGCTGTTTTTT